These 20 T cell receptor beta chains share one sample of origin, sequenced in a study of T cell repertoires in cytomegalovirus infection. Via MiXCR, TCRdb re-called the reads, giving one row per CDR3 protein. The sample comprises fewer than 1,000,000 distinct CDR3 sequences, roughly 30% of which are singletons, and roughly 13% rests with the top ten. The antigens for these receptors are not known. The sample in question was cultured CD8+ T cells from PBMCs, obtained from culture after CMV antigen stimulation. The receptor source for this set is a human donor in good health (CMV status not recorded). Some clones in this sample may be carry-over from other donors' samples.

The sample holds many counts of this clonotype. The junction departs from the called germline gene at one end, perhaps through a read error. This chain uses TRBV4-3 with TRBJ1-6, with 8 bases identical to TRBD1. This CDR3 comprises 14 residues. Germline CDR1 reads LGHNA; CDR2 reads YSLEER. DNA for the CDR3: TGTGCCAGCAGCCAAGACAGGGGTAATTCACCCCTCCACTTT. It yields the protein CASSQDRGNSPLHF.

DNA for the CDR3: TGTGCCAGCAGCATTACAGGGGTTCCCCGTGGCTACACCTTC. Its translation is CASSITGVPRGYTF. The chain employs TRBV5-5 and TRBJ1-2; TRBD1 aligns across 7 bases. Germline V lookup: CDR1 SGHKS, CDR2 YYEKEE (reference sequence). The CDR3 has 14 amino acids. V shed 4 bases and J 7 bases; nucleotides not matched to a gene: 10.

The V call is TRBV4-1, the J call TRBJ1-1; TRBD1 matches at 8 bases. Germline CDR1 MGHRA, CDR2 YSYEKL. The CDR3 sequence is 17 residues long. V shed 2 bases, J shed 1 base, and the junction held 9 bases outside the gene matches. CDR3 nucleotide sequence: TGCGCCAGCAGCCAACGCACAGGGGGGACCGAGAACACTGAAGCTTTCTTT. Its protein product is CASSQRTGGTENTEAFF.

This clonotype has a count of ten or more. This sequence joins TRBV7-2 and TRBJ2-3; D is unclear. This CDR3 is 13 amino acids long. V was pared by 6 bases and J by 2 bases, with 9 bases between. Per germline, CDR1 SGHTA and CDR2 FQGNSA. CDR3 nucleotides: TGTGCCAGCAGTTCCACCCCCACAGATACGCAGTATTTT. Its protein is CASSSTPTDTQYF.

The chain employs TRBV19 and TRBJ2-1; 13 nucleotides align to TRBD2. The CDR3 is 17 residues long. Germline loops: CDR1 LNHDA, CDR2 SQIVND (reference sequence). Trimming at V came to 7 bases and at J to 6 bases, leaving 12 bases not matched to a gene. CDR3 DNA sequence: TGTGCCAGTAATGAACTAGCGGGGGGGTTTATACCCAATGAGCAGTTCTTC. Translated: CASNELAGGFIPNEQFF.

The chain uses TRBV5-6 and TRBJ1-5; possibly TRBD1 for D (6 bases). The CDR3 extends over 14 amino acids. CDR1 and CDR2 (germline): SGHDT, YYEEEE. Trimming removed 7 bases at V and 7 bases at J, with 18 bases between. Here the CDR3 reads CASSSGGQGQPQHF. The CDR3, as DNA: TGTGCCAGCTCGAGTGGGGGGCAAGGACAGCCCCAGCATTTT.

The V call is TRBV12-3 or TRBV12-4, the J call TRBJ1-2, with D unresolved. Trimming shortened V by 2 bases and J by 6 bases, and 10 bases separated the two germline ends. The CDR3 length is 13 residues. This CDR3 is CASSLSAVDGYTF. In DNA, the CDR3 is TGTGCCAGCAGTTTATCGGCAGTGGATGGCTACACCTTC.

The chain couples TRBV25-1 to TRBJ2-7; D is undetermined. Germline V gene sequence: CDR1 MGHDK, CDR2 SYGVNS. The CDR3 length is 12 residues. Trimming pared 2 bases from V and 3 bases from J, leaving 5 bases between. CDR3 loop: CASSEIGYEQYF. CDR3 nucleotide sequence: TGTGCCAGCAGTGAAATCGGCTACGAGCAGTACTTC.

The sample holds many counts of this clonotype. This chain joins TRBV7-2 and TRBJ2-1, with D possibly TRBD1 on 5 matching bases. CDR3 length: 16 residues. The V end lost 5 bases, the J end lost 2 bases, and 16 bases lay between the germline ends. From germline, CDR1 is SGHTA and CDR2 FQGNSA. CDR3 region: CASSARRGPPYNEQFF. DNA of the CDR3: TGTGCCAGCAGCGCCAGAAGGGGCCCACCCTACAATGAGCAGTTCTTC.

The chain carries TRBV11-2 and TRBJ2-1, with 10 bases lining up with TRBD1. CDR1 and CDR2 from the germline V gene are SGHAT and FQNNGV. There are 15 residues in the CDR3. V gave up 3 bases and J gave up 5 bases; unmatched junction bases: 4. CDR3 residues: CASSFRDRGDNEQFF. The CDR3, as DNA: TGTGCCAGCAGCTTCCGGGACAGGGGAGACAATGAGCAGTTCTTC.

The genes are TRBV12-3 or TRBV12-4 and TRBJ2-2; D unresolved. This CDR3 contains 16 residues. V lost 4 bases and J lost 1, with 13 bases in between. CDR3 nucleotide sequence: TGTGCCAGCAGTTCGGAGACATTTCTGAACACCGGGGAGCTGTTTTTT. Amino acid sequence: CASSSETFLNTGELFF.

V usage is TRBV27 and J usage is TRBJ2-2, with 9 nucleotides matching TRBD1. This CDR3 spans 15 amino acids. Germline CDR1 MNHEY, CDR2 SMNVEV (reference sequence). V lost 5 bases, J lost 6 bases, and 7 bases stayed unmatched. The CDR3 is CASSPGTGLAGELFF. In nucleotides, the CDR3 is TGTGCCAGCAGTCCCGGGACAGGGCTCGCCGGGGAGCTGTTTTTT.

This clonotype was seen a few times. The chain couples TRBV12-3 or TRBV12-4 to TRBJ2-1; 14 bases are a match to TRBD2. Trimming at V came to 7 bases and at J to 0 bases, leaving 11 bases not matched to a gene. The CDR3 sequence is 19 residues long. DNA of the CDR3: TGTGCCAGCAACGGACTAGCGGGGGGCGGAATTAGCTCCTACAATGAGCAGTTCTTC. This codes for CASNGLAGGGISSYNEQFF.

This clonotype was seen a few times. The rearrangement uses TRBV7-9 and TRBJ2-1; D not certain. This CDR3 contains 12 residues. With 6 bases removed from V and 8 bases from J, the gap between germline ends came to 11 bases. Germline CDR1 and CDR2: SEHNR and FQNEAQ (reference sequence). This chain's CDR3 is CASRNVVYEQFF. In DNA, the CDR3 is TGTGCCAGCAGAAATGTAGTCTATGAGCAGTTCTTC.

This clonotype was seen a handful of times. The rearrangement joins TRBV5-5 to TRBJ1-4; D remains ambiguous. Deletions cut 4 bases from V and 4 bases from J, with 17 bases between. CDR3 length equals 16 residues. The germline CDR1 and CDR2 sequences are SGHKS and YYEKEE (reference sequence). CDR3 nucleotides: TGTGCCAGCAGCCCCGCCGTCATGTCCAATAATGAAAAACTGTTTTTT. Amino acids: CASSPAVMSNNEKLFF. The entire variable domain, with the rest obtained from reference TRBV5-5 and TRBJ1-4, is as follows: DAGVTQSPTHLIKTRGQQVTLRCSPISGHKSVSWYQQVLGQGPQFIFQYYEKEERGRGNFPDRFSARQFPNYSSELNVNALLLGDSALYLCASSPAVMSNNEKLFFGSGTQLSVL.

This sequence joins TRBV4-3 and TRBJ1-3; unclear D gene. The CDR3 contains 15 residues. Trimming cost V 3 bases and J 0 bases, with 9 bases left between them. Germline CDR1 LGHNA, CDR2 YSLEER. In DNA, the CDR3 is TGCGCCAGCAGCCAGCAACATACCTCTGGAAACACCATATATTTT. Protein: CASSQQHTSGNTIYF.

The V call is TRBV4-3, the J call TRBJ1-2, with D perhaps matching TRBD1 (6 bases). CDR3 length equals 15 residues. Germline lookup yields CDR1 LGHNA and CDR2 YSLEER. V was shortened by 4 bases and J by 8 bases, with 20 bases between the two germline ends. The CDR3 is CASSRGDIPLGGYTF. In DNA form, the CDR3 reads TGCGCCAGCAGCCGGGGGGACATCCCCTTGGGGGGCTACACCTTC.

The sample holds a few counts of this clonotype. The rearrangement links TRBV7-9 to TRBJ1-5; D is uncertain. The CDR3 spans 12 residues. The V gene's germline CDR1 is SEHNR and CDR2 FQNEAQ (reference sequence). Deletions cut 9 bases from V and 2 bases from J, with 8 bases between. CDR3 region: CASTSGNQPQHF. The DNA for the CDR3 is TGTGCCAGTACCAGCGGCAATCAGCCCCAGCATTTT.

V usage is TRBV3-1 and J usage is TRBJ2-7; 10 nucleotides align to TRBD2. The V gene's germline CDR1 is LGHDT and CDR2 YNNKEL (reference sequence). The CDR3 is 14 residues long. J gave up 5 bases and V 4 bases, and 5 bases lay outside the gene matches. The CDR3 sequence: CASSPGLATHEQYF. CDR3 nucleotide sequence: TGTGCCAGCAGCCCGGGACTAGCGACACACGAGCAGTACTTC.

This clonotype was seen only a few times. The chain combines TRBV19 with TRBJ2-1, with TRBD2 matching 10 bases. The CDR3 loop spans 17 amino acids. Unmatched junction bases numbered 14, after V lost 3 bases and J lost 9 bases. CDR1 and CDR2 from the germline V gene are LNHDA and SQIVND (reference sequence). The CDR3 sequence is CASSIKGVSGGAFEQFF. In DNA form, the CDR3 reads TGTGCCAGTAGTATCAAGGGGGTGAGCGGGGGGGCCTTTGAGCAGTTCTTC.